This TCR beta chain originates from a study of cytomegalovirus exposure and HLA in healthy donors. This PCR relied on a set of 60 Vbeta primers and 13 Jbeta primers. Measured with immunoSEQ multiplex PCR; TCRdb has only the in-frame clones, and not every one. Here the sample spans 140,000 or so clones, 76% being singletons. The CDR3 loop spans 15 amino acids. The ends lost 1 base at V and 0 bases at J; junction bases unmatched: 2. CDR1 and CDR2 (germline): SGHTA, FQGNSA. This clonotype was sampled from a middle-aged man in good health and CMV-seronegative. Sample: PBMCs. The chain has TRBV7-2 and TRBJ2-5, with TRBD2 matching over 7 bases. The CDR3 loop reads CASSLGGGDQETQYF. CDR3 bases: TGTGCCAGCAGCTTAGGGGGAGGGGACCAAGAGACCCAGTACTTC.